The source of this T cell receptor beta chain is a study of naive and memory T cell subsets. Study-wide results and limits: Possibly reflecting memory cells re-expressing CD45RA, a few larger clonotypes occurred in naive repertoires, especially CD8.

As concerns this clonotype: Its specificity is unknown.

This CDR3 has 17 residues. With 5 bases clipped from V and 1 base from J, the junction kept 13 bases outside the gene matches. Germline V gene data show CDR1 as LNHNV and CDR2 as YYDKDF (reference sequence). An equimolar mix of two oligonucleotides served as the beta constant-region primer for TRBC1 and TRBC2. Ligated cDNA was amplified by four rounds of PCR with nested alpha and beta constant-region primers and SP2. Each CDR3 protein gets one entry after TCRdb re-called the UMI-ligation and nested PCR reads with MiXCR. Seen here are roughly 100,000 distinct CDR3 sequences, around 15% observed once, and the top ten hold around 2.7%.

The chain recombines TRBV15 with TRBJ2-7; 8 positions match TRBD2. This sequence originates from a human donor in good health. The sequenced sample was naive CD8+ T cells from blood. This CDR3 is CATSPRGGSAGSYEQYF. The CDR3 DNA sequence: TGTGCCACCAGCCCCCGCGGGGGGAGCGCGGGGTCCTACGAGCAGTACTTC.